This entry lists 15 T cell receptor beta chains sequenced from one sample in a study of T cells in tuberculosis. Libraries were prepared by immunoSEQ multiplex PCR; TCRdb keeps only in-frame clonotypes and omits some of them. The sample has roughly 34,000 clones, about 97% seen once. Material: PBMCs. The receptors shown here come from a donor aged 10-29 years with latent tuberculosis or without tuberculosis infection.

This chain's CDR3 is CASRGQGGADTQYF. The CDR3 region has the DNA TGTGCCAGCAGGGGACAGGGGGGCGCAGATACGCAGTATTTT. The chain carries TRBV28 and TRBJ2-3, with 11 nucleotides matching TRBD1. Germline trimming cut 6 bases from V and 4 bases from J; bases unmatched to any gene: 3. Germline lookup yields CDR1 MDHEN and CDR2 SYDVKM. The CDR3 is made up of 14 amino acids.

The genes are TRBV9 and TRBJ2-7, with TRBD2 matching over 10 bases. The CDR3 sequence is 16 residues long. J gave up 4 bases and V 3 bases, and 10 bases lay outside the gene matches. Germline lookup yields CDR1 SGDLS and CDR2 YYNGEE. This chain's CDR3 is CASSGGAGLAEYEQYF. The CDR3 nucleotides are TGTGCCAGCAGCGGCGGCGCCGGACTAGCGGAATACGAGCAGTACTTC.

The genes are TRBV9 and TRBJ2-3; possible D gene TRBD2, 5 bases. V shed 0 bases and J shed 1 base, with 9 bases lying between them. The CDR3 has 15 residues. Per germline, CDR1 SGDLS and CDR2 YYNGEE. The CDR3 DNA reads TGTGCCAGCAGCGTAGGGGTAGCGCGCACAGATACGCAGTATTTT. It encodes CASSVGVARTDTQYF.

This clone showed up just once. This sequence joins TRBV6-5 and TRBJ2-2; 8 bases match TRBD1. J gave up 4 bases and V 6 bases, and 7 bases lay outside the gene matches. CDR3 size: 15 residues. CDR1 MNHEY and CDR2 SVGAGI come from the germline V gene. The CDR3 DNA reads TGTGCCAGCAGCTACGGACAGGGTTCCACCGGGGAGCTGTTTTTT. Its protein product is CASSYGQGSTGELFF.

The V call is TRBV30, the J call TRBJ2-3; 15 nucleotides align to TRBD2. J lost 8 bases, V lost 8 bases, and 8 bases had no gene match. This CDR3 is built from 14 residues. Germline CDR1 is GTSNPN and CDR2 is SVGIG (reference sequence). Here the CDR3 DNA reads TGTGCCCGAGGGGGACTAGCGGGGGGCAGTACGCAGTATTTT. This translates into CARGGLAGGSTQYF.

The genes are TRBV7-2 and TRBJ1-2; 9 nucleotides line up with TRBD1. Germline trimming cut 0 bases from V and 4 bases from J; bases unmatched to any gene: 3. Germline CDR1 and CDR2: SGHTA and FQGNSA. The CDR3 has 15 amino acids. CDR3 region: CASSLAGTGTYGYTF. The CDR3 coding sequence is TGTGCCAGCAGCTTAGCGGGGACAGGGACCTATGGCTACACCTTC.

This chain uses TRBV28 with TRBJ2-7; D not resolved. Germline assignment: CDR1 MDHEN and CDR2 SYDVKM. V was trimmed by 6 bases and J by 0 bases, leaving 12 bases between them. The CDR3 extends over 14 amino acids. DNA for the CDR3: TGTGCCAGCAGAATAAGCGTTAACTCCTACGAGCAGTACTTC. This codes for CASRISVNSYEQYF.

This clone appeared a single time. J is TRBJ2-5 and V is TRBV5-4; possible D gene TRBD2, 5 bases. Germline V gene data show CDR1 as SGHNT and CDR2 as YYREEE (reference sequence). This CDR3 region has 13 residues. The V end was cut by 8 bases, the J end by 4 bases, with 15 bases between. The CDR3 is CASKRKAGETQYF. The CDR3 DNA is TGTGCCAGTAAACGGAAGGCGGGAGAGACCCAGTACTTC.

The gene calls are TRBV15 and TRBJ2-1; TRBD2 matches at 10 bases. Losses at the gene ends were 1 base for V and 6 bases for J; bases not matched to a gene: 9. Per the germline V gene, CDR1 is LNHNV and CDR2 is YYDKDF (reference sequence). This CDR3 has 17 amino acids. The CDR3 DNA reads TGTGCCACCAGCAGAGGCGGTAATAGCGGGGGGCCCAATGAGCAGTTCTTC. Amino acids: CATSRGGNSGGPNEQFF.

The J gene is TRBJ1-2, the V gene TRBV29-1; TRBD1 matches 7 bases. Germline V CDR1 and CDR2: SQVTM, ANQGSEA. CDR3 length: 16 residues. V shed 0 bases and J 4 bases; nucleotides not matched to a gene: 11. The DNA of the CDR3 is TGCAGCGTTGAAGATCTGGGCAGGGGGGTTAGCTATGGCTACACCTTC. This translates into CSVEDLGRGVSYGYTF.

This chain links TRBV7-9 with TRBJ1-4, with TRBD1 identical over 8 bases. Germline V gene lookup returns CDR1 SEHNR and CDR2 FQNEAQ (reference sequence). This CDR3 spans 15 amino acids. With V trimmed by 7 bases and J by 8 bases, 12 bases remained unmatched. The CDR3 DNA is TGTGCCAGCACCCGGGGGGAGGGGACAGGCGAAAAACTGTTTTTT. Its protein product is CASTRGEGTGEKLFF.

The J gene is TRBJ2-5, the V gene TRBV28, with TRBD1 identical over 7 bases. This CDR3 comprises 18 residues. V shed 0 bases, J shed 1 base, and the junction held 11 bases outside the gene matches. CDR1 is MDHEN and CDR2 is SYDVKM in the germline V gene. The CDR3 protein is CASSLWGGAGGAQETQYF. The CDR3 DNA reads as TGTGCCAGCAGTTTATGGGGTGGGGCAGGGGGTGCCCAAGAGACCCAGTACTTC. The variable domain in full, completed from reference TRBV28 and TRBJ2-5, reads DVKVTQSSRYLVKRTGEKVFLECVQDMDHENMFWYRQDPGLGLRLIYFSYDVKMKEKGDIPEGYSVSREKKERFSLILESASTNQTSMYLCASSLWGGAGGAQETQYFGPGTRLLVL.

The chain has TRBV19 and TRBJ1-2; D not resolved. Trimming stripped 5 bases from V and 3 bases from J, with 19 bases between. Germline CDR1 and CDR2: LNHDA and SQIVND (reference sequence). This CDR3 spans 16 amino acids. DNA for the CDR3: TGTGCCAGTAGTCTCCCCGGGGAGTTAGGATACTATGGCTACACCTTC. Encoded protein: CASSLPGELGYYGYTF.

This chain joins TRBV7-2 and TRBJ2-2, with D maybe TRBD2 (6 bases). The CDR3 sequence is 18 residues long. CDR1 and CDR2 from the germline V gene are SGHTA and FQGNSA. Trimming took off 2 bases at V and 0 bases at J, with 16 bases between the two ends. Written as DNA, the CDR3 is TGTGCCAGCAGCTTAAGTCGGCGGGGCGGGGCGAACACCGGGGAGCTGTTTTTT. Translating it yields CASSLSRRGGANTGELFF.

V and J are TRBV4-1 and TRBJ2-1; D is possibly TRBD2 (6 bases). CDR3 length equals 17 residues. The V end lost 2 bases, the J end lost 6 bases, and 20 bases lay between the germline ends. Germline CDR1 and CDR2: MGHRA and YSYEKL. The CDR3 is CASSQQSGAGQLNEQFF. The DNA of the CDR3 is TGCGCCAGCAGCCAACAGAGTGGGGCGGGGCAGCTCAATGAGCAGTTCTTC.